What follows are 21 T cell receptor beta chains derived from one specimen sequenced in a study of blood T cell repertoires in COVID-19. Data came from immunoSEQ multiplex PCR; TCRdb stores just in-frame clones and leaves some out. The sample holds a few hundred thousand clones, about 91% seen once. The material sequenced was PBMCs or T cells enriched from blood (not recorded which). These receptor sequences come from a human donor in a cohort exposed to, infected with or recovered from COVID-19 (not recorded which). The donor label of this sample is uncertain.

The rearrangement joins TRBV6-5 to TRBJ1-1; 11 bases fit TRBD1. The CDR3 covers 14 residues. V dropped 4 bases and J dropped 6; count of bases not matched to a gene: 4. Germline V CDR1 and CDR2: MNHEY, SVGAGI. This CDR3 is CASSSGQGASEAFF. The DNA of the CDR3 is TGTGCCAGCAGTTCCGGACAGGGGGCCTCTGAAGCTTTCTTT.

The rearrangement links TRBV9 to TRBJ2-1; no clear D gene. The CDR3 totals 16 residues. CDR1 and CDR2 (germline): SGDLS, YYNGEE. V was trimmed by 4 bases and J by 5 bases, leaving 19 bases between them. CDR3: CASSPNRAATHNEQFF. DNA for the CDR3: TGTGCCAGCAGCCCAAATCGTGCGGCTACCCACAATGAGCAGTTCTTC. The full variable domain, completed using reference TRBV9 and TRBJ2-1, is DSGVTQTPKHLITATGQRVTLRCSPRSGDLSVYWYQQSLDQGLQFLIQYYNGEERAKGNILERFSAQQFPDLHSELNLSSLELGDSALYFCASSPNRAATHNEQFFGPGTRLTVL.

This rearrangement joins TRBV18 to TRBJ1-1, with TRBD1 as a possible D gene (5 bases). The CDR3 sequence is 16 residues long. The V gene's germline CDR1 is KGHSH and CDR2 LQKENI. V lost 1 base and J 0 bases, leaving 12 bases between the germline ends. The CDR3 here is CASSPRAGPLNTEAFF. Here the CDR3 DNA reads TGTGCCAGCTCACCACGGGCAGGGCCATTGAACACTGAAGCTTTCTTT.

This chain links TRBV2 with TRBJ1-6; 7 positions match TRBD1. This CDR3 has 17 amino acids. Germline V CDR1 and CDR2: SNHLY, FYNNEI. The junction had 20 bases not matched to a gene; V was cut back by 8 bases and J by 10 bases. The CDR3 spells CASYGPGGSSSNSPLHF. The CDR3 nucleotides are TGTGCCAGCTACGGCCCAGGGGGGTCTTCGTCGAACTCACCCCTCCACTTT. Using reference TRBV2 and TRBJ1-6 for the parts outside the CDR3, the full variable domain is EPEVTQTPSHQVTQMGQEVILRCVPISNHLYFYWYRQILGQKVEFLVSFYNNEISEKSEIFDDQFSVERPDGSNFTLKIRSTKLEDSAMYFCASYGPGGSSSNSPLHFGNGTRLTVT.

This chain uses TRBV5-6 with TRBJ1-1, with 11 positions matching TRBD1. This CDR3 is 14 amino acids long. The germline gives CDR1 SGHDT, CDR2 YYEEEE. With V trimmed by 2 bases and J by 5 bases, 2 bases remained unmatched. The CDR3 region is CASSFGTGGTEAFF. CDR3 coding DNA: TGTGCCAGCAGCTTTGGGACAGGGGGAACTGAAGCTTTCTTT.

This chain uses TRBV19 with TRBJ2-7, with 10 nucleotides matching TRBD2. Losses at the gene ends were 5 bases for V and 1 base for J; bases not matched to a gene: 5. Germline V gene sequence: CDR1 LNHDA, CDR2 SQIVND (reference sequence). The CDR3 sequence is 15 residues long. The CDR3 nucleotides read TGTGCCAGTAGTGCACTAGCGGGGCGATCCTACGAGCAGTACTTC. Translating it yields CASSALAGRSYEQYF.

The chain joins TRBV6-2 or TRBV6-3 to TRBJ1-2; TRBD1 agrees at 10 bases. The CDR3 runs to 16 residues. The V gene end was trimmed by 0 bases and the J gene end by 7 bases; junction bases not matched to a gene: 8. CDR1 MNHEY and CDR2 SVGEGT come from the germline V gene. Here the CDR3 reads CASSYSTTGGSFGYTF. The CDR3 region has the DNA TGTGCCAGCAGTTACTCGACGACAGGGGGCTCTTTTGGCTACACCTTC.

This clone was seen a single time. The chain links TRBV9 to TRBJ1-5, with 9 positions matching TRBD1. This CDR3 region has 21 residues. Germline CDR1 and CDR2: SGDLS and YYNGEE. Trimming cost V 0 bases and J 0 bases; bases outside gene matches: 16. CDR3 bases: TGTGCCAGCAGCGTAGAGACCAAAGAGGGACAGGGAGGGTCTAGCAATCAGCCCCAGCATTTT. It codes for CASSVETKEGQGGSSNQPQHF.

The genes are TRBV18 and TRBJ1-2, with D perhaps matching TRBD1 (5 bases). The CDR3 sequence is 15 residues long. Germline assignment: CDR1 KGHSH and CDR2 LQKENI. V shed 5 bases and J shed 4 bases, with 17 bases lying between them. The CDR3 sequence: CASSRSDSPAYGYTF. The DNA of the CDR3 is TGTGCCAGCTCAAGATCCGACAGCCCGGCCTATGGCTACACCTTC.

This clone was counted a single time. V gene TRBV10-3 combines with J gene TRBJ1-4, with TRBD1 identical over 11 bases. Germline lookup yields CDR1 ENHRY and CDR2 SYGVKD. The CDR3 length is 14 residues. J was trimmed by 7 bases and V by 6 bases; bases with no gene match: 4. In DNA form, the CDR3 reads TGTGCCATCAGCCAGGGACAGGGGGGTGAAAAACTGTTTTTT. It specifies CAISQGQGGEKLFF.

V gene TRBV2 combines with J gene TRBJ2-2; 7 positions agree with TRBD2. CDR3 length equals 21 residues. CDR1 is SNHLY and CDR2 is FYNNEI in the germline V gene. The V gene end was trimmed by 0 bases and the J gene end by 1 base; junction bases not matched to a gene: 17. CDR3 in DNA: TGTGCCAGCAGTGAAGCGCTTCGGGCTAGCGGATCTATTTTGAACACCGGGGAGCTGTTTTTT. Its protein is CASSEALRASGSILNTGELFF. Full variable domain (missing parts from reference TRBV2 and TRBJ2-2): EPEVTQTPSHQVTQMGQEVILRCVPISNHLYFYWYRQILGQKVEFLVSFYNNEISEKSEIFDDQFSVERPDGSNFTLKIRSTKLEDSAMYFCASSEALRASGSILNTGELFFGEGSRLTVL.

CDR3 region: CASSQGVRGSTEAFF. DNA for the CDR3: TGCGCCAGCAGCCAAGGCGTCAGGGGAAGCACTGAAGCTTTCTTT. The V gene is TRBV4-1, the J gene TRBJ1-1; tentatively, D is TRBD1 (6 bases). There are 15 residues in the CDR3. V lost 1 base, J lost 4 bases, and 13 bases lay in between. The germline V gene has CDR1 MGHRA and CDR2 YSYEKL.

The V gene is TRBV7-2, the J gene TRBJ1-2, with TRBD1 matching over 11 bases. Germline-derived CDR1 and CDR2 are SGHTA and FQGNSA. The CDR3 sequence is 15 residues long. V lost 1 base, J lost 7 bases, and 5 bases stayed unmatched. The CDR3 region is CASSLEDRGLGGYTF. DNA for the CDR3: TGTGCCAGCAGCTTAGAGGACAGGGGGCTAGGTGGCTACACCTTC. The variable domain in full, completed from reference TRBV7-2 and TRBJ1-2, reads GAGVSQSPSNKVTEKGKDVELRCDPISGHTALYWYRQSLGQGLEFLIYFQGNSAPDKSGLPSDRFSAERTGGSVSTLTIQRTQQEDSAVYLCASSLEDRGLGGYTFGSGTRLTVV.

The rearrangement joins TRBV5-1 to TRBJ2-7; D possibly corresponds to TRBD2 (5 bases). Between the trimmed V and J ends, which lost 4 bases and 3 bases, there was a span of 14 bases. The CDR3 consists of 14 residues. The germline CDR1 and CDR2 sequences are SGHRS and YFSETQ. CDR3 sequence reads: CASSLEGAYYEQYF. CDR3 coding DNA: TGCGCCAGCAGCCTTGAGGGTGCATACTACGAGCAGTACTTC.

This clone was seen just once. The CDR3 loop is CASSLGGQDTQYF. As DNA, the CDR3 is TGTGCCAGCAGCTTAGGGGGGCAAGATACGCAGTATTTT. This chain uses TRBV7-2 with TRBJ2-3; weak D call: TRBD1 (6 bases). There are 13 residues in the CDR3. V was pared by 1 base and J by 5 bases, with 7 bases between. Per germline, CDR1 SGHTA and CDR2 FQGNSA.

CDR3 in amino acids: CASSARQRNTEAFF. CDR3 nucleotide sequence: TGTGCCAGCAGCGCCCGACAGAGGAACACTGAAGCTTTCTTT. The V call is TRBV7-2, the J call TRBJ1-1; D might be TRBD1 (5 bases). Germline V gene data show CDR1 as SGHTA and CDR2 as FQGNSA. This CDR3 is built from 14 residues. V lost 5 bases and J 1 base, leaving 11 bases between the germline ends.

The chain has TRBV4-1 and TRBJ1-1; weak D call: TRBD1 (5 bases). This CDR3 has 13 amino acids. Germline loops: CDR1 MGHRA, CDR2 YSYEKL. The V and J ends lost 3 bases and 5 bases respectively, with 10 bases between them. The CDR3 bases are TGCGCCAGCAGCCAGCTAGGGGTGACTGAAGCTTTCTTT. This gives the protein CASSQLGVTEAFF.

DNA of the CDR3: TGCGACCGACTCGGCCGCTCCTACGAGCAGTACTTC. This encodes CDRLGRSYEQYF. The rearrangement uses TRBV23-1 and TRBJ2-7; D call uncertain. TRBV23-1 is annotated as an ORF whose role is uncertain. The CDR3 loop spans 12 amino acids.

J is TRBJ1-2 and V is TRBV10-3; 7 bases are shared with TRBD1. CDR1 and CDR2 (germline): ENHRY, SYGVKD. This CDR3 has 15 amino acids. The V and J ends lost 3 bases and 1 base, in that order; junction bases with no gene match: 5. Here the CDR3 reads CAISDGTDNNYGYTF. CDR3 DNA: TGTGCCATCAGTGACGGGACAGATAATAACTATGGCTACACCTTC.

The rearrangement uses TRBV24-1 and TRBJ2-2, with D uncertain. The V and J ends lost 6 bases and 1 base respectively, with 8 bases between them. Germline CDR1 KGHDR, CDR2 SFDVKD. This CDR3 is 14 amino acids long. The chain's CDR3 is CATSTELNTGELFF. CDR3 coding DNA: TGTGCCACCAGTACAGAACTGAACACCGGGGAGCTGTTTTTT.

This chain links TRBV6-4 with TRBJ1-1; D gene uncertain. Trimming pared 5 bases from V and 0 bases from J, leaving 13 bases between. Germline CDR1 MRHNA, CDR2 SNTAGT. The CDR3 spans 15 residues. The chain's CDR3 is CASSSVFSLNTEAFF. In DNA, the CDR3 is TGTGCCAGCAGTTCAGTTTTTTCCCTGAACACTGAAGCTTTCTTT.